This TCR beta chain was observed in a study of T cell responses to AZD1222 COVID-19 vaccine. Germline loops: CDR1 MNHEY, CDR2 SVGAGI. V was trimmed by 2 bases and J by 4 bases, leaving 13 bases between them. This CDR3 is built from 15 residues. The assay was immunoSEQ multiplex PCR, and TCRdb's table has in-frame clones only and misses some. Among some 140,000 clones, 90% to 95% were seen once, and the ten largest hold about 6.7%. General study points: At baseline, just a handful of AZD1222 recipients tested seropositive.

Note on this clone: Antigen unknown.

J is TRBJ2-3 and V is TRBV6-5; TRBD1 or TRBD2 may be the D gene (6 bases each). This sample comprised peripheral blood, obtained 28 days after the second AZD1222 dose. The sequence derives from an adult who received the AZD1222 COVID-19 vaccine. The CDR3 sequence: CASSYAGQGADTQYF. The CDR3 DNA is TGTGCCAGCAGTTACGCGGGACAAGGGGCAGATACGCAGTATTTT.